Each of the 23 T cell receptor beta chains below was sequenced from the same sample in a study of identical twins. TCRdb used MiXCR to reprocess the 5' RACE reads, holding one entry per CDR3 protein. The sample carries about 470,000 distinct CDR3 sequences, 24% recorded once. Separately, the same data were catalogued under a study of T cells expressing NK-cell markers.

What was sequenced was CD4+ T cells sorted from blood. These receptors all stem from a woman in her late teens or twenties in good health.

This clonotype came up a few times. The CDR3 DNA follows: TGCGCCAGCAGCCAAGATACGCGGAATGAGCAGTTCTTC. It translates to CASSQDTRNEQFF. The rearrangement uses TRBV4-3 and TRBJ2-1, with D unclear. V was pared by 0 bases and J by 7 bases, with 7 bases between. The CDR3 is made up of 13 amino acids. Looked up from germline, CDR1 is LGHNA and CDR2 is YSLEER.

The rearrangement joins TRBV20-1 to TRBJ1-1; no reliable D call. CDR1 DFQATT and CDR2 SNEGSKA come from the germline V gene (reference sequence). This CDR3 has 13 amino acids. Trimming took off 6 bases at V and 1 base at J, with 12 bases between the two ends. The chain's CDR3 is CSASSGSNTEAFF. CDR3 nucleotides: TGCAGTGCCTCGTCTGGCTCGAACACTGAAGCTTTCTTT.

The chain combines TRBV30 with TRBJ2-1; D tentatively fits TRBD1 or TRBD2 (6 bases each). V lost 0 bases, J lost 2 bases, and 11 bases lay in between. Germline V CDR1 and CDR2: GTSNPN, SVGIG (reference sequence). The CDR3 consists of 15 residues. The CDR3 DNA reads TGTGCCTGGAGTGTAGGAGGGACACCCTACAATGAGCAGTTCTTC. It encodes CAWSVGGTPYNEQFF.

The CDR3 here is CRAGRLGTDTQYF. In nucleotides, the CDR3 is TGCAGGGCCGGGCGCTTGGGCACAGATACGCAGTATTTT. The chain uses TRBV20-1 and TRBJ2-3; D gene uncertain. The V gene's germline CDR1 is DFQATT and CDR2 SNEGSKA (reference sequence). The CDR3 extends over 13 amino acids.

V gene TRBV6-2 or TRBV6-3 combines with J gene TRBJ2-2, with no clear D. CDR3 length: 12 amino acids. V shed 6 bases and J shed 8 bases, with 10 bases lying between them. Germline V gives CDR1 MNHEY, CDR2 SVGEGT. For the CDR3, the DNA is TGTGCCAGCAGATCAATCCGGGGGGAGCTGTTTTTT. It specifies CASRSIRGELFF.

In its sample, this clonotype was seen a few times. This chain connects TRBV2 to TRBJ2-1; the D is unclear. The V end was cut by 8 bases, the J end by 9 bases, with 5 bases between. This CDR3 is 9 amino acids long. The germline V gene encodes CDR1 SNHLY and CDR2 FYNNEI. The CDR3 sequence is CASGSEQFF. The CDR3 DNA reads TGTGCCAGCGGTAGTGAGCAGTTCTTC.

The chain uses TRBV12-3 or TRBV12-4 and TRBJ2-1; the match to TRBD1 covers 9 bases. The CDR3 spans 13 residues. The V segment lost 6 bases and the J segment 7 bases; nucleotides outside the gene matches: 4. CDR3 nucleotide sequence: TGTGCCAGCAGGGGGACAGGGAGAAATGAGCAGTTCTTC. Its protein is CASRGTGRNEQFF.

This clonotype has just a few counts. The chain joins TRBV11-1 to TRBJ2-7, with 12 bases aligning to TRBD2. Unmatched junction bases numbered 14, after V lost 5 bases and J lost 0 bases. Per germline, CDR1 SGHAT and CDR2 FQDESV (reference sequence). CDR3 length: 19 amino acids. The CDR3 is CASSRPLWTSGVPSYEQYF. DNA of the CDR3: TGTGCCAGCAGCCGTCCCTTATGGACTAGCGGGGTCCCCTCCTACGAGCAGTACTTC.

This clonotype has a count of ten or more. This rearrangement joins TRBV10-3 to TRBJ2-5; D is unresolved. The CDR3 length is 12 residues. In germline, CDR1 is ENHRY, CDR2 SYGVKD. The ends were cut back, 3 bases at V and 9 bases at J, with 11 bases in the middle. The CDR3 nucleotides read TGTGCCATCAGTGAATCGGAGACGGCCCAGTACTTC. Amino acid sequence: CAISESETAQYF.

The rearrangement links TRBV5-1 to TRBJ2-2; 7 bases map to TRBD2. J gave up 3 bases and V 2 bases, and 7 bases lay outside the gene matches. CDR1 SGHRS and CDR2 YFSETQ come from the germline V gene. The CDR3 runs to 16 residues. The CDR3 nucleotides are TGCGCCAGCAGCTTAAGAAGCGGGGATCACACCGGGGAGCTGTTTTTT. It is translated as CASSLRSGDHTGELFF.

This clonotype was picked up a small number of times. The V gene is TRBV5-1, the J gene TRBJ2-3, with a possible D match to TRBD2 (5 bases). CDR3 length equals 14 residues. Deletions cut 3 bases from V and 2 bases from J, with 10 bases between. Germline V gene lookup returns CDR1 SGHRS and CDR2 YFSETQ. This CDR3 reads CASSYFSVTDTQYF. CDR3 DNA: TGCGCCAGCAGCTATTTTAGCGTCACAGATACGCAGTATTTT. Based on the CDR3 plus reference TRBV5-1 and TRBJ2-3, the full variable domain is KAGVTQTPRYLIKTRGQQVTLSCSPISGHRSVSWYQQTPGQGLQFLFEYFSETQRNKGNFPGRFSGRQFSNSRSEMNVSTLELGDSALYLCASSYFSVTDTQYFGPGTRLTVL.

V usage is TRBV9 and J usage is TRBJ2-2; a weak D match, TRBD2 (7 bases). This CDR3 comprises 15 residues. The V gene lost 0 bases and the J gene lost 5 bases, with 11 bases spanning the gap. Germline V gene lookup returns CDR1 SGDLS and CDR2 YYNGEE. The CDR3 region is CASSVGGRGTGELFF. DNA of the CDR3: TGTGCCAGCAGCGTAGGTGGGAGGGGGACCGGGGAGCTGTTTTTT.

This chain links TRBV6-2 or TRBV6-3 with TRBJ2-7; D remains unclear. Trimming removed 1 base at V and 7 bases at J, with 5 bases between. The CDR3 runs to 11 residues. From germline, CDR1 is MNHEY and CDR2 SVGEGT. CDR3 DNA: TGTGCCAGCAGTTACTTCGTGGAGCAGTACTTC. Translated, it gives CASSYFVEQYF.

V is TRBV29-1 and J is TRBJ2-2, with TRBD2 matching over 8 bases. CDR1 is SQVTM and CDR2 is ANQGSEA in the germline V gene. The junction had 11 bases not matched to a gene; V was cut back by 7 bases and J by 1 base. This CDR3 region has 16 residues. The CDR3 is CSAQVGLAGNTGELFF. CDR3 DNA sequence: TGCAGCGCACAGGTGGGGCTAGCGGGGAACACCGGGGAGCTGTTTTTT.

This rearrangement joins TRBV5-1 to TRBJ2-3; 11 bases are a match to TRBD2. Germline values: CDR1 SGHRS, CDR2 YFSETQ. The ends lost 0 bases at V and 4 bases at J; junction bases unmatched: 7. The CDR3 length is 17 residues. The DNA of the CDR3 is TGCGCCAGCAGCTTGGCCTCTAGCGGGAGGCCCGCAGATACGCAGTATTTT. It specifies CASSLASSGRPADTQYF.

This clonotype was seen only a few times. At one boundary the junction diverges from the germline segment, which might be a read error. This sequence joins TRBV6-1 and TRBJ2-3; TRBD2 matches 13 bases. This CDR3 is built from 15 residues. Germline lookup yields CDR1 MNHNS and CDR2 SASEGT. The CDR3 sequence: CASSRTSGGTDTQYF. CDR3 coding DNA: TGTGCCAGCAGTCGGACTAGCGGGGGCACGGATACGCAGTATTTT.

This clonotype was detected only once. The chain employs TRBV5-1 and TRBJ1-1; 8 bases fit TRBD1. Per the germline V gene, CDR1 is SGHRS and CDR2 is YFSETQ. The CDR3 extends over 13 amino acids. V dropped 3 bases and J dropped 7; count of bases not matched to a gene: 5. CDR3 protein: CASSSQGASEAFF. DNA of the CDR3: TGCGCCAGCAGCTCCCAGGGGGCGAGTGAAGCTTTCTTT.

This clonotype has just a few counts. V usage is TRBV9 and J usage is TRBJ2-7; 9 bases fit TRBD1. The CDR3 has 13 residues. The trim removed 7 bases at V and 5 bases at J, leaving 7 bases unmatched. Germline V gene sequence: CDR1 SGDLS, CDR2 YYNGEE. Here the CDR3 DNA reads TGTGCCAGCGGTGGGACAGGGAGCGACGAGCAGTACTTC. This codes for CASGGTGSDEQYF. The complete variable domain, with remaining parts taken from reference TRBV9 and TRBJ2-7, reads DSGVTQTPKHLITATGQRVTLRCSPRSGDLSVYWYQQSLDQGLQFLIQYYNGEERAKGNILERFSAQQFPDLHSELNLSSLELGDSALYFCASGGTGSDEQYFGPGTRLTVT.

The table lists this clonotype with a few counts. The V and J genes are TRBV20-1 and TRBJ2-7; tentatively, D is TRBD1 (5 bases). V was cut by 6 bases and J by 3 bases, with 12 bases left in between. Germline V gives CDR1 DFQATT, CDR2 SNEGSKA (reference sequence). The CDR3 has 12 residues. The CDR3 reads CSATDSFYEQYF. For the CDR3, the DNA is TGCAGTGCCACAGACAGCTTCTACGAGCAGTACTTC.

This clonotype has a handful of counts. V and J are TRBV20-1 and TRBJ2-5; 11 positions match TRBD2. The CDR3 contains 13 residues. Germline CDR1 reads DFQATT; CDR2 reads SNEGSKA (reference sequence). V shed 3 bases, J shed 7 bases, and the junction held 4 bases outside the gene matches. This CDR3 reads CSARTSGAATQYF. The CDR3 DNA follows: TGCAGTGCTAGGACTAGCGGGGCCGCGACCCAGTACTTC.

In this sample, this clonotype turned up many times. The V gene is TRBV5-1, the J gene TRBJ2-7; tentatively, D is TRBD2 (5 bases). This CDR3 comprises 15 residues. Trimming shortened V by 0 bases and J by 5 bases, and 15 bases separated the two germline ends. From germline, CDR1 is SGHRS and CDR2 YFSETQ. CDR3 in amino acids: CASSLVAGVRNEQYF. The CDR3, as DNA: TGCGCCAGCAGCTTGGTGGCGGGCGTCAGGAACGAGCAGTACTTC. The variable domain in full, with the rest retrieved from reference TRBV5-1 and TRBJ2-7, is KAGVTQTPRYLIKTRGQQVTLSCSPISGHRSVSWYQQTPGQGLQFLFEYFSETQRNKGNFPGRFSGRQFSNSRSEMNVSTLELGDSALYLCASSLVAGVRNEQYFGPGTRLTVT.

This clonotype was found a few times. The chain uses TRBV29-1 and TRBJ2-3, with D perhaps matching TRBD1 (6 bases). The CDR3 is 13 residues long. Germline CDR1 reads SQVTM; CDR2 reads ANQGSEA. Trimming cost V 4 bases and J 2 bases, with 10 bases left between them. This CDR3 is CSVARTDTDTQYF. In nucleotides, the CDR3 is TGCAGCGTTGCAAGGACAGACACAGATACGCAGTATTTT.

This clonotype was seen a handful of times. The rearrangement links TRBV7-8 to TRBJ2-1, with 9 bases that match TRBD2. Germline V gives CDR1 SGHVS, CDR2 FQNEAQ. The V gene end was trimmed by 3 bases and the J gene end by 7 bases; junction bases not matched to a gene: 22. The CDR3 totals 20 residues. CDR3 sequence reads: CASSFLFGGRALRQKNEQFF. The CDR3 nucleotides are TGTGCCAGCAGCTTTTTGTTCGGCGGGAGGGCCCTCAGACAGAAAAATGAGCAGTTCTTC.